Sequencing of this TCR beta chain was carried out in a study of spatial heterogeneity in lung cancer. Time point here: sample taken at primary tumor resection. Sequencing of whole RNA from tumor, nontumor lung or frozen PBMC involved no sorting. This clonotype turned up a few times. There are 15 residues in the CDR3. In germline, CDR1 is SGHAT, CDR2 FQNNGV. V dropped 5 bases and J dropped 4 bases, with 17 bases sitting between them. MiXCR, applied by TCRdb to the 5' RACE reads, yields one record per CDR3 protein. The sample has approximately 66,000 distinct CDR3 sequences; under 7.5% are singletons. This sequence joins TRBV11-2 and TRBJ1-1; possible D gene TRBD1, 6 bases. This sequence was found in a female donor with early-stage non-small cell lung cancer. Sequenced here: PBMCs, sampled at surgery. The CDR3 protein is CASSPPSGGPTEAFF. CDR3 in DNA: TGTGCCAGCAGCCCACCATCGGGGGGCCCCACTGAAGCTTTCTTT.